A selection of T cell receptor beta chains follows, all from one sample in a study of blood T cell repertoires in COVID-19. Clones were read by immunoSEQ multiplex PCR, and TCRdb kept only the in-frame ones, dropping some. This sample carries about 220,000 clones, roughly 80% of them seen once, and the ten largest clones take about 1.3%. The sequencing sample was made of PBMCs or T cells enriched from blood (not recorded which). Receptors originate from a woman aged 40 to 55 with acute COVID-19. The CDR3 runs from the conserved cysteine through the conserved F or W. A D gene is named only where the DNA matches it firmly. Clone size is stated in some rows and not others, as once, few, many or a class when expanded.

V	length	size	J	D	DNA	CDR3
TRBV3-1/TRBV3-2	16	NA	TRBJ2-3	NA	TGTGCCAGCAGCCAAGTTAGCGGAACTAGCACAGATACGCAGTATTTT	CASSQVSGTSTDTQYF
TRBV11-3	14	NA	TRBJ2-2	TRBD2	TGTGCCCGCAGCGGGGGGGGAAACACCGGGGAGCTGTTTTTT	CARSGGGNTGELFF
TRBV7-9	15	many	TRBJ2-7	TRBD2	TGTGCCAGCAGCTTAGCAACTAGCGGGGTTTACGAGCAGTACTTC	CASSLATSGVYEQYF
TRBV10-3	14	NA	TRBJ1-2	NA	TGTGCCATCAGTGAGTTGGCCGAATCTTATGGCTACACCTTC	CAISELAESYGYTF
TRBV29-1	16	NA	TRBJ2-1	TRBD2	TGCAGCGTTGAAGCCTCTAGCGGGGTTACCTACAATGAGCAGTTCTTC	CSVEASSGVTYNEQFF
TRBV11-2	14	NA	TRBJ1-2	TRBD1	TGTGCCAGCAGCCCCGGACAGGGGGCTTTTGGCTACACCTTC	CASSPGQGAFGYTF
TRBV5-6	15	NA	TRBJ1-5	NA	TGTGCCAGCAGCTTGAGCAGGGGTGTCGGGCAGCCCCAGCATTTT	CASSLSRGVGQPQHF
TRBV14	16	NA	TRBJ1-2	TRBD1	TGTGCCAGCAGCCGAGGCGGGACAGGAGTAAACTATGGCTACACCTTC	CASSRGGTGVNYGYTF
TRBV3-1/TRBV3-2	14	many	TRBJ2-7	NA	TGTGCCAGCAGCCAAGGGTGGAGCTCCTACGAGCAGTACTTC	CASSQGWSSYEQYF
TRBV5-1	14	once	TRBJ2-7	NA	TGCGCCAGCAGCTTGGGGCAGGGTCTGTACGAGCAGTACTTC	CASSLGQGLYEQYF
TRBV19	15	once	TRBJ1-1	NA	TGTGCCAGTAGCACTAACCGGGAGTCTAACACTGAAGCTTTCTTT	CASSTNRESNTEAFF
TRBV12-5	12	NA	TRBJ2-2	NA	TGTGCTAGTGGTACGATTAGCGGGGAGCTGTTTTTT	CASGTISGELFF
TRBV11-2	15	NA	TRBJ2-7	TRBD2	TGTGCCAGCAGCTTGGGACTAGCTAACTACTACGAGCAGTACTTC	CASSLGLANYYEQYF
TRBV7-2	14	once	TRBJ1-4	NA	TGTGCCAGCAGCTTCAGGTCAACTAATGAAAAACTGTTTTTT	CASSFRSTNEKLFF
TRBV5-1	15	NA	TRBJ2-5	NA	TGCGCCAGCAGCCGGACGCTCCAGGGACAAGAGACCCAGTACTTC	CASSRTLQGQETQYF
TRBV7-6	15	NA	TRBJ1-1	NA	TGTGCCAGCAGCTTACGGGGAGGAGGTCGAACTGAAGCTTTCTTT	CASSLRGGGRTEAFF
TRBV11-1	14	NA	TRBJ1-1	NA	TGTGCCAGCAGCTACTTACAGGGAGCCACTGAAGCTTTCTTT	CASSYLQGATEAFF
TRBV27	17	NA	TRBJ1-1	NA	TGTGCCAGCAGCTTGTTTAGTCGGGGTTGGGGGAACACTGAAGCTTTCTTT	CASSLFSRGWGNTEAFF
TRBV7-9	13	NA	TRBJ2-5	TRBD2	TGTGCCAGCAGCCTGACTAGCGGAGAGACCCAGTACTTC	CASSLTSGETQYF
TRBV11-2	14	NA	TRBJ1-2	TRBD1	TGTGCCAGCAGGGGACAGGGAGCTAACTATGGCTACACCTTC	CASRGQGANYGYTF
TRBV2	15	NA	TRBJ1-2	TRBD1	TGTGCCAGCATCGTCGGGACAGGGGGGTATTATGGCTACACCTTC	CASIVGTGGYYGYTF
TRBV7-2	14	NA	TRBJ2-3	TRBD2	TGTGCCAGCAGCCCGGGGGGGACCACAGATACGCAGTATTTT	CASSPGGTTDTQYF
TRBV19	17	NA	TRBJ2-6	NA	TGTGCCAGTAGTATACTCTCCCAGTACTCTGGGGCCAACGTCCTGACTTTC	CASSILSQYSGANVLTF
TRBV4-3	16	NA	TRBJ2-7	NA	TGCGCCAGCAGCCAAGATGGAGATACCTACTCCTACGAGCAGTACTTC	CASSQDGDTYSYEQYF
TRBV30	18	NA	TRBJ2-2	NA	TGTGCCTGGAGTGACGGGGGTTGGGGTGCCGCGAACACCGGGGAGCTGTTTTTT	CAWSDGGWGAANTGELFF
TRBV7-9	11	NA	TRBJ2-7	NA	TGTGCCAGCAGCTCCTCCGGGACATCTCGGTTC	CASSSSGTSRF
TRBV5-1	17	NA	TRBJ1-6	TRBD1	TGCGCCAGCAGCGTACACGACAGGGGGGCCTATAATTCACCCCTCCACTTT	CASSVHDRGAYNSPLHF
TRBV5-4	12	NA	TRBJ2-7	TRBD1	TGTGCCAGCAGCGTGGACAGGGACCAGCAGTACTTC	CASSVDRDQQYF
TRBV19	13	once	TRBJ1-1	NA	TGTGCCAGTAGGGACAAGGGGTACGTTGAAGCTTTCTTT	CASRDKGYVEAFF
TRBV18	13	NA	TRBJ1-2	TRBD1	TGTGCCAGCTCACCCGGACAGGGGGCTGGCTACACCTTC	CASSPGQGAGYTF
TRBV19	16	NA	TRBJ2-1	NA	TGTGCCAGTAATCCAATTCATTCGAGCTCCTACAATGAGCAGTTCTTC	CASNPIHSSSYNEQFF
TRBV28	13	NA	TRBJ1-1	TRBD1	TGTGCCAGCAGCCGACAGGGCGGCACTGAAGCTTTCTTT	CASSRQGGTEAFF
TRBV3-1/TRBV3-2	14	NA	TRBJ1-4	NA	TGTGCCAGCAGCTCATTACGAGGGAATGAAAAACTGTTTTTT	CASSSLRGNEKLFF
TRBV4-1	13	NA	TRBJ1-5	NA	TGCGCCAGCAGTAGAGACGAGGGTCAGCCCCAGCATTTT	CASSRDEGQPQHF
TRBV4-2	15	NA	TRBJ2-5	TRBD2	TGTGCCAGCAGCCAAGGGACTAGCGGGAGTGAGACCCAGTACTTC	CASSQGTSGSETQYF
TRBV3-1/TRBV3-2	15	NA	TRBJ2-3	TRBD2	TGTGCCAGCAGCCGCCGACTAGCGACCACAGATACGCAGTATTTT	CASSRRLATTDTQYF
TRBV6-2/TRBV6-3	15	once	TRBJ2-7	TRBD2	TGTGCCAGCAGCCCACCCCTAGCGGGGTCCTACGAGCAGTACTTC	CASSPPLAGSYEQYF
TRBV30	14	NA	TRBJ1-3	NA	TGTGCCTGCCGACGGGATCCCTCTGGAAACACCATATATTTT	CACRRDPSGNTIYF
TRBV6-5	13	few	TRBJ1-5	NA	TGTGCCAGCACCAAGGGGGGGAATCAGCCCCAGCATTTT	CASTKGGNQPQHF
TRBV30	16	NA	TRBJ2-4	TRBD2	TGTGCCTGGGCAGAGCTAGGACTAGTTGGGGGAAACATTCAGTACTTC	CAWAELGLVGGNIQYF
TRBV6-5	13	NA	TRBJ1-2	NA	TGTGCCAGCAGTTATCAGCAGGGGCACGGCTACACCTTC	CASSYQQGHGYTF
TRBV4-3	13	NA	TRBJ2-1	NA	TGCGCCAGCAGCCATAGCCCAGACAATGAGCAGTTCTTC	CASSHSPDNEQFF
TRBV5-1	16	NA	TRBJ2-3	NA	TGCGCCAGCAGCTACGGTCGGACGGGGGGCACAGATACGCAGTATTTT	CASSYGRTGGTDTQYF
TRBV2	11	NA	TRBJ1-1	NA	TGTGCCAGCAGTGTCGGCACTGAAGCTTTCTTT	CASSVGTEAFF
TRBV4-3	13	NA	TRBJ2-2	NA	TGCGCCAGCAGCCAAGAAACGGCCGGGGAGCTGTTTTTT	CASSQETAGELFF
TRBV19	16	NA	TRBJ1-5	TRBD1	TGTGCCAGTAGTCCCCGGACAGGGAACGGCAATCAGCCCCAGCATTTT	CASSPRTGNGNQPQHF
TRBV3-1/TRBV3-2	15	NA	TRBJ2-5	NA	TGTGCCAGCAGCCAAGTGGGGGGGCCAGGGGAGACCCAGTACTTC	CASSQVGGPGETQYF
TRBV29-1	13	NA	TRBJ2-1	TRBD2	TGCAGCACCGCCTACGGGGGGGGCAATGAGCAGTTCTTC	CSTAYGGGNEQFF
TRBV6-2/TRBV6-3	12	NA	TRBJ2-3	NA	TGTGCCAGCAGTCCCGGCACAGATACGCAGTATTTT	CASSPGTDTQYF
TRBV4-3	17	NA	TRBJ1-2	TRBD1	TGCGCCAGCAGCCACAATCCCGATTTAGACAGGGATGATGGCTACACCTTC	CASSHNPDLDRDDGYTF